The 31 T cell receptor beta chains listed next were all sequenced from one sample in a study of technical replicates of blood from a handful of donors. Sequencing was performed with immunoSEQ multiplex PCR; in TCRdb, only in-frame clones are kept and a portion is missing. The repertoire consists of around 60,000 clones, with about 92% occurring once and the leading ten covering roughly 4.2%. Sequencing was carried out using PBMCs. These receptors were collected from a human donor in good health. Some clones in this sample may be carry-over from other donors' samples.

This rearrangement joins TRBV19 to TRBJ1-1, with unresolved D. This CDR3 is 13 amino acids long. Germline V lookup: CDR1 LNHDA, CDR2 SQIVND (reference sequence). Deletions cut 7 bases from V and 0 bases from J, with 9 bases between. CDR3 DNA sequence: TGTGCCAGTACAGAAACCCTGAACACTGAAGCTTTCTTT. This encodes CASTETLNTEAFF.

This sequence joins TRBV30 and TRBJ2-1; D is ambiguous. Germline loops: CDR1 GTSNPN, CDR2 SVGIG (reference sequence). The CDR3 has 13 residues. V lost 1 base to trimming and J lost 5 bases, with 9 bases between them. CDR3 protein: CAWSGNSDNEQFF. The CDR3 bases are TGTGCCTGGAGTGGTAACTCTGACAATGAGCAGTTCTTC.

This clone was detected once. The V gene is TRBV11-3, the J gene TRBJ2-1, with 7 bases aligning to TRBD2. Germline values: CDR1 SGHNT, CDR2 YENEEA. This CDR3 comprises 15 residues. The trim removed 4 bases at V and 4 bases at J, leaving 7 bases unmatched. The CDR3: CASSSRLAVYNEQFF. The CDR3, as DNA: TGTGCCAGCAGCTCACGACTAGCCGTATACAATGAGCAGTTCTTC.

This clone has just one count. In nucleotides, the CDR3 is TGTGCCAGCAGCAACAGCATGAACACTGAAGCTTTCTTT. This codes for CASSNSMNTEAFF. This chain connects TRBV7-9 to TRBJ1-1; D gene unclear. This CDR3 has 13 residues. CDR1 is SEHNR, CDR2 FQNEAQ, per germline (reference sequence). V was clipped by 5 bases and J by 0 bases, with 7 bases between them.

This clone was detected only once. The rearrangement uses TRBV18 and TRBJ1-4; D unclear. The V end lost 6 bases, the J end lost 7 bases, and 12 bases lay between the germline ends. Germline values: CDR1 KGHSH, CDR2 LQKENI. The CDR3 is 13 amino acids. The chain's CDR3 is CASSPARSEKLFF. Here the CDR3 DNA reads TGTGCCAGCTCTCCAGCGAGGTCTGAAAAACTGTTTTTT.

This chain uses TRBV19 with TRBJ2-2; 9 positions match TRBD1. The CDR3 totals 14 residues. The germline V gene has CDR1 LNHDA and CDR2 SQIVND (reference sequence). V gave up 9 bases and J gave up 4 bases; unmatched junction bases: 6. The CDR3 DNA reads TGTGCCAGCGGGCAGGGACAGGGCACCGGGGAGCTGTTTTTT. This encodes CASGQGQGTGELFF.

The chain uses TRBV9 and TRBJ2-3, with TRBD2 matching over 11 bases. The CDR3 is 18 amino acids. Trimming removed 4 bases from V and 2 bases from J; junction bases left unmatched: 12. Germline CDR1 is SGDLS and CDR2 is YYNGEE. CDR3 DNA: TGTGCCAGCAGCTTACGAGGGGGGGGACTAGCGGCCACAGATACGCAGTATTTT. It translates to CASSLRGGGLAATDTQYF.

V usage is TRBV7-6 and J usage is TRBJ2-5, with D unresolved. CDR3 length: 13 residues. The V end lost 5 bases, the J end lost 2 bases, and 9 bases lay between the germline ends. Germline V CDR1 and CDR2: SGHVS, FNYEAQ. The DNA for the CDR3 is TGTGCCAGCAGCCCCAGGATTCAAGAGACCCAGTACTTC. Translation gives CASSPRIQETQYF. The full variable domain, its missing parts supplied by reference TRBV7-6 and TRBJ2-5, is GAGVSQSPRYKVTKRGQDVALRCDPISGHVSLYWYRQALGQGPEFLTYFNYEAQQDKSGLPNDRFSAERPEGSISTLTIQRTEQRDSAMYRCASSPRIQETQYFGPGTRLLVL.

V gene TRBV6-5 combines with J gene TRBJ1-1; perhaps TRBD1 as D (6 bases). This CDR3 is 14 amino acids long. Per germline, CDR1 MNHEY and CDR2 SVGAGI. The V and J ends lost 2 bases and 11 bases respectively, with 18 bases between them. CDR3 loop: CASSYPGGAGEAFF. The CDR3 DNA sequence: TGTGCCAGCAGTTACCCGGGGGGGGCAGGTGAGGCTTTCTTT.

The chain links TRBV9 to TRBJ1-4, with 9 nucleotides matching TRBD1. The CDR3 contains 15 residues. Per the germline V gene, CDR1 is SGDLS and CDR2 is YYNGEE. V lost 4 bases, J lost 7 bases, and 8 bases stayed unmatched. The CDR3, as DNA: TGTGCCAGCAGCTTAGAGGACAGGGGATCTGAAAAACTGTTTTTT. This encodes CASSLEDRGSEKLFF.

The chain uses TRBV4-2 and TRBJ2-2; the match to TRBD2 covers 11 bases. After removal of 0 bases from V and 5 bases from J, the junction contained 5 bases not matched to a gene. Germline V gene lookup returns CDR1 LGHNA and CDR2 YNFKEQ. The CDR3 contains 17 residues. CDR3 nucleotides: TGTGCCAGCAGCCAAGAAGTAGCGGGAGGGCCTACCGGGGAGCTGTTTTTT. Encoded protein: CASSQEVAGGPTGELFF.

The chain carries TRBV6-5 and TRBJ2-1; TRBD2 matches 9 bases. The CDR3 consists of 16 residues. V lost 4 bases to trimming and J lost 7 bases; unmatched junction nucleotides: 11. Germline CDR1 and CDR2: MNHEY and SVGAGI. CDR3 amino acids: CASSSRLAGVYNEQFF. The CDR3 DNA is TGTGCCAGCAGTTCCCGATTAGCGGGAGTCTATAATGAGCAGTTCTTC.

The V gene is TRBV7-8, the J gene TRBJ2-5, with D possibly TRBD2 on 7 matching bases. Trimming removed 3 bases from V and 4 bases from J, with 18 bases in between. Per germline, CDR1 SGHVS and CDR2 FQNEAQ. The CDR3 runs to 16 residues. The CDR3 loop reads CASSFRGGSLGETQYF. The CDR3 region has the DNA TGTGCCAGCAGCTTTCGCGGGGGCAGTTTGGGAGAGACCCAGTACTTC.

The V and J genes are TRBV11-2 and TRBJ1-3; D unclear. Per the germline V gene, CDR1 is SGHAT and CDR2 is FQNNGV. V lost 4 bases and J lost 0, with 10 bases in between. CDR3 size: 15 residues. The CDR3 reads CASSSGWGSGNTIYF. CDR3 in DNA: TGTGCCAGCAGCTCGGGGTGGGGCTCTGGAAACACCATATATTTT.

This chain joins TRBV4-1 and TRBJ2-7, with D uncertain. This CDR3 has 14 residues. Trimming left V 0 bases short and J 7 bases short, with 13 bases between. Germline CDR1 MGHRA, CDR2 YSYEKL. This chain's CDR3 is CASSQEIVPLEQYF. The CDR3 DNA follows: TGCGCCAGCAGCCAAGAGATAGTGCCGTTGGAGCAGTACTTC.

V is TRBV7-3 and J is TRBJ2-3; TRBD1 might be the D (7 bases). This CDR3 has 18 amino acids. Trimming shortened V by 4 bases and J by 0 bases, and 20 bases separated the two germline ends. The V gene's germline CDR1 is SGHTA and CDR2 FQGTGA. The DNA of the CDR3 is TGTGCCAGCAGCTCCTCCCCCTGGGGGGACAGTAGCACAGATACGCAGTATTTT. Translating gives CASSSSPWGDSSTDTQYF. Full variable domain (remainder filled in from reference TRBV7-3 and TRBJ2-3): GAGVSQTPSNKVTEKGKYVELRCDPISGHTALYWYRQSLGQGPEFLIYFQGTGAADDSGLPNDRFFAVRPEGSVSTLKIQRTERGDSAVYLCASSSSPWGDSSTDTQYFGPGTRLTVL.

The chain combines TRBV11-2 with TRBJ1-6, with D possibly being TRBD1 (5 bases). This CDR3 has 15 residues. V was shortened by 0 bases and J by 7 bases, with 10 bases between the two germline ends. The germline V gene encodes CDR1 SGHAT and CDR2 FQNNGV. CDR3 sequence: CASSLDMGGNSPLHF. CDR3 in DNA: TGTGCCAGCAGCTTAGACATGGGGGGGAATTCACCCCTCCACTTT.

This clone was detected a few times. J is TRBJ1-2 and V is TRBV30, with no clear D. Germline V gene data show CDR1 as GTSNPN and CDR2 as SVGIG (reference sequence). V was pared by 8 bases and J by 6 bases, with 13 bases between. The CDR3 runs 11 residues. CDR3 residues: CAGPGRDGYTF. The CDR3 bases are TGTGCCGGGCCTGGGAGGGATGGCTACACCTTC.

The gene calls are TRBV7-6 and TRBJ1-2; no reliable D call. The CDR3 is 14 amino acids. Germline CDR1 reads SGHVS; CDR2 reads FNYEAQ. The V gene lost 4 bases and the J gene lost 1 base, with 10 bases spanning the gap. The CDR3 nucleotides are TGTGCCAGCAGCTCCGTTGGCGGTAACTATGGCTACACCTTC. It encodes CASSSVGGNYGYTF. The whole variable domain, filled in from reference TRBV7-6 and TRBJ1-2, reads GAGVSQSPRYKVTKRGQDVALRCDPISGHVSLYWYRQALGQGPEFLTYFNYEAQQDKSGLPNDRFSAERPEGSISTLTIQRTEQRDSAMYRCASSSVGGNYGYTFGSGTRLTVV.

The chain is built from TRBV6-5 and TRBJ2-4; D might be TRBD1 (6 bases). V lost 2 bases, J lost 8 bases, and 19 bases lay in between. The CDR3 covers 16 residues. CDR1 and CDR2 from the germline V gene are MNHEY and SVGAGI. DNA for the CDR3: TGTGCCAGCAGTTACGGACAGCCGGGTGTTGGTTACATTCAGTACTTC. This encodes CASSYGQPGVGYIQYF.

This sequence joins TRBV29-1 and TRBJ2-2; maybe TRBD2 (5 bases). The germline V gene encodes CDR1 SQVTM and CDR2 ANQGSEA. Trimming removed 0 bases from V and 2 bases from J, with 13 bases in between. There are 16 residues in the CDR3. CDR3 nucleotides: TGCAGCGTTGAAGATGGGCTAGCCCCTAACACCGGGGAGCTGTTTTTT. It translates to CSVEDGLAPNTGELFF.

The chain links TRBV7-3 to TRBJ2-2; no firm D call. This CDR3 is 13 amino acids long. Trimming stripped 5 bases from V and 6 bases from J, with 10 bases between. Germline values: CDR1 SGHTA, CDR2 FQGTGA. The CDR3 loop reads CASSSFGPGELFF. The CDR3 DNA is TGTGCCAGCAGCAGCTTTGGTCCCGGGGAGCTGTTTTTT. Drawing the rest from reference TRBV7-3 and TRBJ2-2, the complete variable domain is GAGVSQTPSNKVTEKGKYVELRCDPISGHTALYWYRQSLGQGPEFLIYFQGTGAADDSGLPNDRFFAVRPEGSVSTLKIQRTERGDSAVYLCASSSFGPGELFFGEGSRLTVL.

V gene TRBV30 combines with J gene TRBJ2-1; the match to TRBD2 covers 8 bases. The V segment lost 3 bases and the J segment 8 bases; nucleotides outside the gene matches: 12. Per germline, CDR1 GTSNPN and CDR2 SVGIG (reference sequence). CDR3 length equals 15 residues. The DNA of the CDR3 is TGTGCCTGGAGGAGGGGACTAGTCGCAGACTATGAGCAGTTCTTC. It translates to CAWRRGLVADYEQFF.

This clone was recorded once. The chain has TRBV7-2 and TRBJ2-7, with 10 bases aligning to TRBD2. The CDR3 contains 19 residues. V lost 1 base and J lost 2; bases outside the gene matches: 14. Germline CDR1 is SGHTA and CDR2 is FQGNSA. This CDR3 reads CASSLGLAGATGNPYEQYF. For the CDR3, the DNA is TGTGCCAGCAGCTTAGGCCTAGCGGGGGCCACTGGAAATCCCTACGAGCAGTACTTC.

The chain is built from TRBV5-4 and TRBJ1-6, with a possible D match to TRBD1 (6 bases). CDR1 is SGHNT, CDR2 YYREEE, per germline (reference sequence). The CDR3 loop spans 17 amino acids. V was trimmed by 6 bases and J by 10 bases, leaving 26 bases between them. CDR3 loop: CASTSGGARPRSSPLHF. The CDR3 nucleotides read TGTGCCAGCACCTCGGGGGGGGCGCGCCCAAGGAGCTCACCCCTCCACTTT.

The chain employs TRBV4-1 and TRBJ2-7; TRBD1 matches at 9 bases. The germline gives CDR1 MGHRA, CDR2 YSYEKL. This CDR3 contains 16 residues. V lost 3 bases to trimming and J lost 5 bases; unmatched junction nucleotides: 11. The CDR3 region is CASSQLPGQGVDEQYF. The CDR3 DNA is TGCGCCAGCAGCCAGCTGCCGGGACAGGGAGTGGACGAGCAGTACTTC.

The chain employs TRBV19 and TRBJ1-2, with D possibly TRBD1 on 5 matching bases. The CDR3 consists of 13 residues. CDR1 and CDR2 (germline): LNHDA, SQIVND (reference sequence). Trimming pared 9 bases from V and 4 bases from J, leaving 15 bases between. CDR3 sequence (DNA): TGTGCCAGCCTGCCCCAGGGTGGCTATGGCTACACCTTC. As protein: CASLPQGGYGYTF.

V and J are TRBV7-3 and TRBJ2-2; the match to TRBD1 covers 9 bases. J was trimmed by 1 base and V by 4 bases; bases with no gene match: 4. The CDR3 sequence is 16 residues long. Germline CDR1 and CDR2: SGHTA and FQGTGA. DNA for the CDR3: TGTGCCAGCAGCTGGACAGGGGTCGGGAACACCGGGGAGCTGTTTTTT. Residues: CASSWTGVGNTGELFF.

J is TRBJ2-7 and V is TRBV2; no clear D. Germline assignment: CDR1 SNHLY and CDR2 FYNNEI. The V end lost 3 bases, the J end lost 6 bases, and 6 bases lay between the germline ends. This CDR3 spans 11 amino acids. The CDR3 region has the DNA TGTGCCAGCAGTGACACACCCGAGCAGTACTTC. Its protein is CASSDTPEQYF.

The V and J genes are TRBV6-5 and TRBJ1-3; tentatively, D is TRBD1 (6 bases). The CDR3 runs to 15 residues. CDR1 is MNHEY and CDR2 is SVGAGI in the germline V gene. Trimming left V 5 bases short and J 0 bases short, with 11 bases between. The CDR3 sequence: CASSLTGPSGNTIYF. CDR3 DNA: TGTGCCAGCAGTCTGACAGGTCCCTCTGGAAACACCATATATTTT.

The rearrangement links TRBV5-4 to TRBJ2-7; D gene unclear. The CDR3 is 13 residues long. The germline V gene has CDR1 SGHNT and CDR2 YYREEE (reference sequence). Trimming stripped 1 base from V and 6 bases from J, with 11 bases between. The CDR3 here is CASSLPAATEQYF. CDR3 DNA sequence: TGTGCCAGCAGCTTGCCCGCAGCGACCGAGCAGTACTTC.